This T cell receptor (beta chain) was profiled in a study of cytomegalovirus exposure and HLA in healthy donors. Overall study findings and caveats: After further analysis at a later stage, 15,000 to 20,000 TCR beta sequences were associated with HLA alleles at 0.05 false discovery rate. For most TCR beta V segments, an earlier analysis put the productive rate at about 87% or about 30% of the time. DRB1 showed the most TCR associations and HLA-C the fewest in a later analysis, as rates varied by HLA locus.

Remarks on this clone: As yet, its antigen is unknown.

Germline CDR1 MNHEY, CDR2 SMNVEV (reference sequence). V shed 2 bases and J 6 bases; nucleotides not matched to a gene: 4. CDR3 length: 14 amino acids. PCR primers comprised 60 Vbeta and 13 Jbeta primers. Here immunoSEQ multiplex PCR was the method, and the copy in TCRdb shows in-frame clones only, minus some. The repertoire holds under 200,000 clones, with roughly 71% as singletons. Sequencing was done on a sample of PBMCs. The J gene is TRBJ2-3, the V gene TRBV27, with 8 nucleotides matching TRBD2. The receptor's source is a male donor in good health and CMV-seropositive. CDR3 loop: CASSLRSSGDTQYF. The CDR3 bases are TGTGCCAGCAGTTTAAGGTCTAGCGGGGATACGCAGTATTTT.